Listed below are T cell receptor beta chains from one sample, sequenced in a study of T-cell memory formation after mild COVID-19. TCRdb reprocessed the 5' RACE reads via MiXCR and lists one record per CDR3 protein. The sample holds under 50,000 distinct CDR3 sequences, roughly 27% seen once. The sample comprised PBMCs or a T cell subset sorted from them (not recorded which). These receptors were collected from a man between 18 and 35 years old who had mild COVID-19 (a few samples of this study predate the infection). Cell type and time point are not known. CDR3s include the opening cysteine and the closing phenylalanine or tryptophan. D genes are given only for firm matches. Size values are once, few and many counts, or a class for expanded clones, and some rows have none.

d_call	v_call	clone_size	j_call	cdr3_nt	cdr3_aa
TRBD1	TRBV5-1	NA	TRBJ2-7	TGCGCCAGCAGCTTGGTGGGACAGGGGGCCGGCGAGCAGTACTTC	CASSLVGQGAGEQYF
NA	TRBV5-1	NA	TRBJ1-3	TGCGCCAGCAGCTTGGCCGGGGACTCTGGAAACACCATATATTTT	CASSLAGDSGNTIYF
TRBD2	TRBV29-1	NA	TRBJ2-1	TGCAGCGTTGAGTCCACTAGCGGGGGGTCCTACAATGAGCAGTTCTTC	CSVESTSGGSYNEQFF
NA	TRBV6-5	NA	TRBJ1-1	TGTGCCAGCAGTTACGGGGGGGATCTGAACACTGAAGCTTTCTTT	CASSYGGDLNTEAFF
NA	TRBV7-9	NA	TRBJ2-5	TGTGCCAGCAGCGGTGGGGCCCAGTACTTC	CASSGGAQYF
NA	TRBV7-9	few	TRBJ1-1	TGTGCCAGCAGCCGCGATGTGGACACTGAAGCTTTCTTT	CASSRDVDTEAFF
NA	TRBV7-2	few	TRBJ2-3	TGTGCCAGCAGCTTAGTGGGGGCGAGGGATACGCAGTATTTT	CASSLVGARDTQYF
TRBD1	TRBV3-1	NA	TRBJ2-1	TGTGCCAGCAGCTATGACCCGGGACAGGGATTGAATGAGCAGTTCTTC	CASSYDPGQGLNEQFF
NA	TRBV10-2	NA	TRBJ2-7	TGCGCCAGCCGGGGCCGGAGTTCCTACGAGCAGTACTTC	CASRGRSSYEQYF
NA	TRBV5-5	NA	TRBJ2-4	TGTGCCAGCCTTGACGGAAACAAAAACATTCAGTACTTC	CASLDGNKNIQYF
NA	TRBV12-3/TRBV12-4	NA	TRBJ1-2	TGTGCCAGCAGTTCCTCAACCGCCAGGAGATTCTATGGCTACACCTTC	CASSSSTARRFYGYTF
NA	TRBV10-3	NA	TRBJ2-6	TGTGCCACAGCGGGACATGGGACCTCTGGGGCCAACGTCCTGACTTTC	CATAGHGTSGANVLTF
NA	TRBV4-1	few	TRBJ2-3	TGCGCCAGCAGTCCGAGAGCAGATACGCAGTATTTT	CASSPRADTQYF
NA	TRBV5-1	NA	TRBJ2-7	TGCGCCAGCAGCCCGGAGGGCCGCGACGAGCAGTACTTC	CASSPEGRDEQYF
NA	TRBV12-3/TRBV12-4	NA	TRBJ2-5	TGTGCCAGCAGTTTAGGGGTGGAGACCCAGTACTTC	CASSLGVETQYF
NA	TRBV28	few	TRBJ2-5	TGTGCCAGCAGTCCCCACCGGGAGCAAGAGACCCAGTACTTC	CASSPHREQETQYF
TRBD1	TRBV4-2	NA	TRBJ2-7	TGTGCCAGCAGCCAGAGTGGACAGGCCTACGAGCAGTACTTC	CASSQSGQAYEQYF
NA	TRBV5-1	many	TRBJ2-5	TGCGCCAGCAGCTTGGACCAAGAGACCCAGTACTTC	CASSLDQETQYF
NA	TRBV7-6	few	TRBJ2-1	TGTGCCAGCAGCGCGGGACATGGCTCCTACAATGAGCAGTTCTTC	CASSAGHGSYNEQFF
NA	TRBV20-1	few	TRBJ1-5	TGCAGTGCGAGGGACACCACATATAGCAATCAGCCCCAGCATTTT	CSARDTTYSNQPQHF
TRBD2	TRBV4-1	NA	TRBJ2-3	TGCGCCAGCAGCCGAGTACTAGCGGGGGGCACAGATACGCAGTATTTT	CASSRVLAGGTDTQYF
NA	TRBV4-1	few	TRBJ2-3	TGCGCCAGCAGCCAAGTAGGGGGTAGTGGGGATACGCAGTATTTT	CASSQVGGSGDTQYF
NA	TRBV7-2	few	TRBJ2-2	TGTGCCAGCAGCTCTGTCGAGGCCGGGGAGCTGTTTTTT	CASSSVEAGELFF
TRBD1	TRBV7-9	once	TRBJ1-6	TGTGCCAGCAGCGCCCGGGACAGATCCAATTCACCCCTCCACTTT	CASSARDRSNSPLHF
NA	TRBV18	NA	TRBJ2-1	TGTGCCAGCTCACCACCGGGGGGCGTAGGGAATGAGCAGTTCTTC	CASSPPGGVGNEQFF
TRBD2	TRBV12-3/TRBV12-4	many	TRBJ2-1	TGTGCCAGCAGCCGGGGGGGAAATGAGCAGTTCTTC	CASSRGGNEQFF
NA	TRBV12-3/TRBV12-4	few	TRBJ2-6	TGTGCCAGCTGTTCTGGGGCCAACGTCCTGACTTTC	CASCSGANVLTF
NA	TRBV6-5	NA	TRBJ1-1	TGTGCCAGCAGACTCGGGGGGGCTTTCACTGAAGCTTTCTTT	CASRLGGAFTEAFF
NA	TRBV7-2	NA	TRBJ2-3	TGTGCCAGCAGCTTAGTCGGTGGCAGGGAAGCAGATACGCAGTATTTT	CASSLVGGREADTQYF
NA	TRBV12-3/TRBV12-4	NA	TRBJ2-7	TGTGCCAGCAGTTGGAGAAGGAGGTACGAGCAGTACTTC	CASSWRRRYEQYF
TRBD1	TRBV29-1	NA	TRBJ1-1	TGCAGCGTTTTACAGGGGTTCGGACCTGAAGCTTTCTTT	CSVLQGFGPEAFF
NA	TRBV29-1	few	TRBJ1-1	TGCAGCGTTGCAGAGAACACTGAAGCTTTCTTT	CSVAENTEAFF
NA	TRBV9	NA	TRBJ2-3	TGTGCCAGCAGGGGTGGGGGCTCCAAAGGAGGGTGGCTTACAGATACGCAGTATTTT	CASRGGGSKGGWLTDTQYF
TRBD2	TRBV6-5	few	TRBJ2-5	TGTGCCAGCAGTTACGGGGAGGGGGAGACCCAGTACTTC	CASSYGEGETQYF
NA	TRBV25-1	NA	TRBJ1-2	TGTGCCAGCAGTGACCCGGACGGTTATAACTATGGCTACACCTTC	CASSDPDGYNYGYTF
NA	TRBV5-1	many	TRBJ2-3	TGCGCCAGCGGCACAGGCCCAGATACGCAGTATTTT	CASGTGPDTQYF
TRBD2	TRBV6-5	few	TRBJ2-3	TGTGCCAGCAGTTACTCGGGACTAGCGCCCGGCAGAGATACGCAGTATTTT	CASSYSGLAPGRDTQYF
NA	TRBV6-5	few	TRBJ2-1	TGTGCCAGCAGTTACAGAGGGAGTAATGAGCAGTTCTTC	CASSYRGSNEQFF
NA	TRBV7-9	few	TRBJ1-1	TGTGCCAGCAGCTTGCAACCTGAAGTTTTCTTT	CASSLQPEVFF
NA	TRBV7-9	few	TRBJ2-3	TGTGCCAGCAGCTTGGCCCAGGCGTCGAATACGCAGTATTTT	CASSLAQASNTQYF
TRBD1	TRBV6-6	NA	TRBJ2-5	TGTGCCAGCAGTTACGACAGGGGGCTAGAGACCCAGTACTTC	CASSYDRGLETQYF
NA	TRBV4-3	few	TRBJ2-1	TGCGCCAGCAGCCAAGATGGGAATCCCAGGGGGGGGCCATTCAATGAGCAGTTCTTC	CASSQDGNPRGGPFNEQFF
TRBD2	TRBV7-9	NA	TRBJ2-3	TGTGCCAGCAGCGACGAGACTAGCGGGAGGGGAGATACGCAGTATTTT	CASSDETSGRGDTQYF
NA	TRBV6-4	NA	TRBJ2-3	TGTGCCAGCAGTGACTCGTGGACAGATACGCAGTATTTT	CASSDSWTDTQYF
TRBD1	TRBV5-4	few	TRBJ2-7	TGTGCCAGCAGCTTGGGGGACAGGGGTGGGGGACTGACCTACGAGCAGTACTTC	CASSLGDRGGGLTYEQYF
NA	TRBV4-3	NA	TRBJ2-3	TGCGCCAGCAGCCAAGAGGCGGTTAGGGTAAGCACAGATACGCAGTATTTT	CASSQEAVRVSTDTQYF
NA	TRBV19	NA	TRBJ1-2	TGTGCCAGTAGCCAGGGACAAGAGTACACCTTC	CASSQGQEYTF
NA	TRBV6-6	few	TRBJ1-6	TGTGCCAGCAGTTACACAGGGAGCTCCTATAATTCACCCCTCCACTTT	CASSYTGSSYNSPLHF
NA	TRBV29-1	few	TRBJ2-1	TGCAGCGGGTACGGTGGCGGGGACAATGAGCAGTTCTTC	CSGYGGGDNEQFF
NA	TRBV11-1	NA	TRBJ2-7	TGTGCCAGCAGCCCAAACCGTGGGAGCTACGAGCAGTACTTC	CASSPNRGSYEQYF
NA	TRBV11-1	NA	TRBJ1-2	TGTGCCAGCAGCGGAGGGGGGCAGGCCAAAAACTATGGCTACACCTTC	CASSGGGQAKNYGYTF
TRBD1	TRBV12-3/TRBV12-4	few	TRBJ2-2	TGTGCCAGCAGACCGCTGCCGGGACAGGGGGCGATCGCCGGGGAGCTGTTTTTT	CASRPLPGQGAIAGELFF
NA	TRBV5-1	few	TRBJ2-2	TGCGCCAGCAGCTTAAAGGGGCCCAACGCGAACACCGGGGAGCTGTTTTTT	CASSLKGPNANTGELFF
TRBD2	TRBV29-1	few	TRBJ2-1	TGCAGCGTTAATGCCGTAGCGGGACTAGCCGATGAGCAGTTCTTC	CSVNAVAGLADEQFF
NA	TRBV9	few	TRBJ2-1	TGTGCCAGCAGCGTAGGCGGGGGCGAATACAATGAGCAGTTCTTC	CASSVGGGEYNEQFF
NA	TRBV7-9	few	TRBJ2-3	TGTGCCAGCAGCCCGATTTTAACGGGGGCAGATACGCAGTATTTT	CASSPILTGADTQYF
TRBD1	TRBV5-1	NA	TRBJ1-2	TGCGCCATCAGCTTGGGTCGACAGGGAATCTATGGCTACACCTTC	CAISLGRQGIYGYTF